This T cell receptor (beta chain) was identified in a study of PD-1 blockade in classical Hodgkin lymphoma. Whole-study findings and limits: CD4+ TCR diversity rose significantly by C4D1, and CD8+ TCR diversity did not.

Each of the patients experienced relapse following autologous stem cell transplantation, and their brentuximab vedotin exposure differed. Germline V gives CDR1 SGHRS, CDR2 YFSETQ. V was pared by 6 bases and J by 1 base, with 13 bases between. This CDR3 region has 14 residues. As concerns this clone: Its target is unknown.

Produced via immunoSEQ multiplex PCR; TCRdb's table is partial and in-frame only. Of about 14,000 clones detected, more than 65% appear once; the ten largest clones hold roughly 25%. The chain employs TRBV5-1 and TRBJ1-1; D is ambiguous. This receptor was taken from a human donor with classical Hodgkin lymphoma. The sample in question was peripheral blood mononuclear cells (PBMCs), obtained at baseline. CDR3 coding DNA: TGCGCCAGCAAAGTGTTTAAGGAGAACACTGAAGCTTTCTTT. Amino acid sequence: CASKVFKENTEAFF.